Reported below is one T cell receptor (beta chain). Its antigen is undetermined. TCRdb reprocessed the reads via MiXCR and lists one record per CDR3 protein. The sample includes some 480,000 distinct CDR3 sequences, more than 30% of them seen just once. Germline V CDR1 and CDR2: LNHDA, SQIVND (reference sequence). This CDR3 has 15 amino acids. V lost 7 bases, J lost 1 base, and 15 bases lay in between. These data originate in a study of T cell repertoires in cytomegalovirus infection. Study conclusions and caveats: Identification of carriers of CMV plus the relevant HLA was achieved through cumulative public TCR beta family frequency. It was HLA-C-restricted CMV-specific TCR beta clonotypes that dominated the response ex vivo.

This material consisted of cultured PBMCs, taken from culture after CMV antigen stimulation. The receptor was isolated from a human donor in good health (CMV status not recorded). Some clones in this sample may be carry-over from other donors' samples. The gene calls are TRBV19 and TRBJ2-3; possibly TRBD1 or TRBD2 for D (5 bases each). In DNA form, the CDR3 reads TGTGCCAGTAAGATGGGGCGGGCGCGCACAGATACGCAGTATTTT. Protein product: CASKMGRARTDTQYF.